These 30 T cell receptor beta chains came from one sample sequenced in a study of T cell responses to AZD1222 COVID-19 vaccine. Produced via immunoSEQ multiplex PCR; TCRdb's table is partial and in-frame only. The sample yields 95,000 to 150,000 clones, approximately 90% seen once. The specimen was peripheral blood, collected 28 days after the second AZD1222 dose. The receptors here all came from an adult who received the AZD1222 COVID-19 vaccine.

The V call is TRBV29-1, the J call TRBJ2-1, with TRBD2 matching over 11 bases. The V and J ends lost 8 bases and 7 bases, in that order; junction bases with no gene match: 7. The V gene's germline CDR1 is SQVTM and CDR2 ANQGSEA. CDR3 length: 13 residues. CDR3 loop: CSIVSGGGNEQFF. CDR3 DNA: TGCAGCATTGTTAGCGGGGGGGGAAATGAGCAGTTCTTC.

This chain uses TRBV24-1 with TRBJ1-1; D gene uncertain. This CDR3 is 17 amino acids long. Trimming removed 3 bases from V and 1 base from J, with 17 bases in between. The germline V gene has CDR1 KGHDR and CDR2 SFDVKD. CDR3 DNA sequence: TGTGCCACCAGTGATGAACTACGTTTCAGGAAGAACACTGAAGCTTTCTTT. Translating gives CATSDELRFRKNTEAFF.

This clone was detected a few times. The chain combines TRBV27 with TRBJ2-7, with D unresolved. Germline V CDR1 and CDR2: MNHEY, SMNVEV (reference sequence). Trimming pared 8 bases from V and 3 bases from J, leaving 8 bases between. The CDR3 runs 11 residues. The CDR3 region is CASWTLYEQYF. CDR3 nucleotide sequence: TGTGCCAGCTGGACCCTCTACGAGCAGTACTTC.

The chain employs TRBV6-2 or TRBV6-3 and TRBJ1-3; D gene uncertain. V lost 5 bases and J 2 bases, leaving 10 bases between the germline ends. From germline, CDR1 is MNHEY and CDR2 SVGEGT. The CDR3 contains 14 residues. This chain's CDR3 is CASSRNLPGNTIYF. CDR3 sequence (DNA): TGTGCCAGCAGTAGGAACTTACCTGGAAACACCATATATTTT.

The chain links TRBV2 to TRBJ2-5; possible D gene TRBD2, 6 bases. The CDR3 is made up of 14 amino acids. Germline V gene sequence: CDR1 SNHLY, CDR2 FYNNEI. With 4 bases removed from V and 4 bases from J, the gap between germline ends came to 13 bases. CDR3 in amino acids: CASSVEGMAETQYF. For the CDR3, the DNA is TGTGCCAGCAGTGTGGAGGGAATGGCAGAGACCCAGTACTTC.

In this sample, this clone turned up once. This rearrangement joins TRBV2 to TRBJ1-5; D remains ambiguous. The CDR3 consists of 16 residues. The germline gives CDR1 SNHLY, CDR2 FYNNEI. Trimming stripped 7 bases from V and 1 base from J, with 17 bases between. The CDR3 DNA follows: TGTGCCAGCAAAGGTGGAGGGAGACTCAGCAATCAGCCCCAGCATTTT. Protein sequence: CASKGGGRLSNQPQHF.

This chain uses TRBV4-3 with TRBJ2-3; 7 bases align to TRBD2. There are 18 residues in the CDR3. Trimming cost V 2 bases and J 0 bases; bases outside gene matches: 11. The germline V gene has CDR1 LGHNA and CDR2 YSLEER. This CDR3 is CASSQSGGGETSTDTQYF. DNA of the CDR3: TGCGCCAGCAGCCAATCGGGGGGAGGGGAGACTAGCACAGATACGCAGTATTTT.

This chain connects TRBV9 to TRBJ2-1; D possibly corresponds to TRBD2 (5 bases). This CDR3 is 14 amino acids long. Germline CDR1 reads SGDLS; CDR2 reads YYNGEE. V lost 2 bases, J lost 2 bases, and 8 bases lay in between. The chain's CDR3 is CASSVSGPYNEQFF. The CDR3 DNA is TGTGCCAGCAGCGTCAGCGGTCCCTACAATGAGCAGTTCTTC.

This chain links TRBV19 with TRBJ1-4; no definite D call. V dropped 5 bases and J dropped 5 bases, with 12 bases sitting between them. CDR3 length: 14 residues. From germline, CDR1 is LNHDA and CDR2 SQIVND (reference sequence). The CDR3 loop reads CASSASSQNEKLFF. The CDR3 DNA is TGTGCCAGTAGTGCGTCCAGTCAAAATGAAAAACTGTTTTTT.

This chain connects TRBV11-1 to TRBJ2-1, with D tentatively TRBD1 (6 bases). CDR1 is SGHAT, CDR2 FQDESV, per germline (reference sequence). CDR3 length: 15 residues. Trimming shortened V by 3 bases and J by 7 bases, and 16 bases separated the two germline ends. The DNA for the CDR3 is TGTGCCAGCAGCTTTACAGGGCAGGGTGGGAATGAGCAGTTCTTC. As protein: CASSFTGQGGNEQFF.

The chain carries TRBV9 and TRBJ2-2; 7 nucleotides match TRBD2. The CDR3 runs 16 residues. V was clipped by 4 bases and J by 2 bases; unmatched bases: 8. CDR1 and CDR2 (germline): SGDLS, YYNGEE. The CDR3 loop is CASSPWSGVNTGELFF. In DNA form, the CDR3 reads TGTGCCAGCAGCCCCTGGAGCGGGGTAAACACCGGGGAGCTGTTTTTT.

V usage is TRBV7-9 and J usage is TRBJ1-2; D not certain. Deletions cut 0 bases from V and 8 bases from J, with 16 bases between. The CDR3 covers 15 residues. Per germline, CDR1 SEHNR and CDR2 FQNEAQ (reference sequence). CDR3: CASSLAAGEGSGYTF. In DNA form, the CDR3 reads TGTGCCAGCAGCTTAGCGGCCGGGGAGGGTAGCGGCTACACCTTC.

This clone was found once. The gene calls are TRBV28 and TRBJ1-5, with 7 bases fitting TRBD1. The CDR3 consists of 16 residues. Germline V gene sequence: CDR1 MDHEN, CDR2 SYDVKM. After removal of 5 bases from V and 1 base from J, the junction contained 8 bases not matched to a gene. CDR3 nucleotide sequence: TGTGCCAGCAGTCCAACTGGCAGGGGGAGCAATCAGCCCCAGCATTTT. It encodes CASSPTGRGSNQPQHF.

The gene calls are TRBV7-9 and TRBJ1-2, with D possibly being TRBD1 (5 bases). Trimming left V 6 bases short and J 2 bases short, with 13 bases between. The germline V gene has CDR1 SEHNR and CDR2 FQNEAQ (reference sequence). This CDR3 region has 14 residues. CDR3 protein: CASRGTGLNYGYTF. The DNA of the CDR3 is TGTGCCAGCAGAGGGACGGGACTAAACTATGGCTACACCTTC.

The chain is built from TRBV27 and TRBJ2-7; TRBD1 matches at 7 bases. CDR3 length: 14 residues. CDR1 is MNHEY and CDR2 is SMNVEV in the germline V gene (reference sequence). J was trimmed by 2 bases and V by 5 bases; bases with no gene match: 6. Here the CDR3 DNA reads TGTGCCAGCAGTCAAAGGGGGACAGCCTACGAGCAGTACTTC. Protein sequence: CASSQRGTAYEQYF.

The rearrangement uses TRBV3-1 (or the pseudogene TRBV3-2) and TRBJ1-2; D is unresolved. CDR3 length: 13 residues. V was trimmed by 5 bases and J by 6 bases, leaving 13 bases between them. Germline-derived CDR1 and CDR2 are LGHDT and YNNKEL (reference sequence). The CDR3 sequence is CASSAPGVNGYTF. The CDR3 DNA reads TGTGCCAGCAGCGCCCCGGGAGTGAATGGCTACACCTTC.

CDR3 protein: CASSQTQGATNEKLFF. DNA of the CDR3: TGTGCCAGCAGTCAGACCCAGGGAGCAACTAATGAAAAACTGTTTTTT. This chain uses TRBV9 with TRBJ1-4, with D tentatively TRBD1 (5 bases). This CDR3 has 16 amino acids. Germline CDR1 SGDLS, CDR2 YYNGEE. The V end lost 5 bases, the J end lost 0 bases, and 14 bases lay between the germline ends.

The genes are TRBV5-1 and TRBJ2-2; the D gene is possibly TRBD2 (6 bases). The CDR3 is made up of 15 amino acids. Germline CDR1 and CDR2: SGHRS and YFSETQ. With 4 bases removed from V and 1 base from J, the gap between germline ends came to 11 bases. CDR3 region: CASSRSGGNTGELFF. CDR3 bases: TGCGCCAGCAGCCGTAGCGGAGGGAACACCGGGGAGCTGTTTTTT.

This clone was seen a few times. In nucleotides, the CDR3 is TGTGCCAGCAGCCCAATTTCTTCTACAGATACGCAGTATTTT. This codes for CASSPISSTDTQYF. This chain connects TRBV7-2 to TRBJ2-3; D call uncertain. The ends were cut back, 5 bases at V and 3 bases at J, with 12 bases in the middle. The CDR3 consists of 14 residues. Germline values: CDR1 SGHTA, CDR2 FQGNSA.

The chain links TRBV7-9 to TRBJ1-1, with TRBD1 identical over 7 bases. CDR1 and CDR2 from the germline V gene are SEHNR and FQNEAQ (reference sequence). J was trimmed by 1 base and V by 0 bases; bases with no gene match: 14. The CDR3 has 19 amino acids. CDR3 amino acids: CASSLALRNRGLRNTEAFF. DNA of the CDR3: TGTGCCAGCAGCTTAGCACTCCGAAACAGGGGATTGAGGAACACTGAAGCTTTCTTT.

The rearrangement uses TRBV9 and TRBJ2-1; 9 nucleotides line up with TRBD1. Per the germline V gene, CDR1 is SGDLS and CDR2 is YYNGEE. The V gene end was trimmed by 4 bases and the J gene end by 10 bases; junction bases not matched to a gene: 9. The CDR3 sequence is 14 residues long. CDR3 loop: CASSPGQGTGEQFF. The CDR3 bases are TGTGCCAGCAGCCCCGGACAGGGGACAGGGGAGCAGTTCTTC.

This chain uses TRBV6-1 with TRBJ1-1; D not certain. This CDR3 spans 16 amino acids. V dropped 4 bases and J dropped 4 bases, with 19 bases sitting between them. Germline V lookup: CDR1 MNHNS, CDR2 SASEGT. The CDR3 DNA reads TGTGCCAGCAGTGCTCGCCGGGCTTCCCTTCGCACTGAAGCTTTCTTT. Its protein product is CASSARRASLRTEAFF.

This chain uses TRBV7-2 with TRBJ1-6; possibly TRBD1 for D (5 bases). The CDR3 runs 15 residues. The V gene lost 4 bases and the J gene lost 5 bases, with 12 bases spanning the gap. The V gene's germline CDR1 is SGHTA and CDR2 FQGNSA. CDR3 DNA sequence: TGTGCCAGCAGCTCGTCCGGGACCCATAATTCACCCCTCCACTTT. It is translated as CASSSSGTHNSPLHF.

The V and J genes are TRBV18 and TRBJ1-5, with 7 bases matching TRBD1. After removal of 3 bases from V and 4 bases from J, the junction contained 3 bases not matched to a gene. Germline assignment: CDR1 KGHSH and CDR2 LQKENI. The CDR3 sequence is 14 residues long. The CDR3 coding sequence is TGTGCCAGCTCACCGGGACAGACGAATCAGCCCCAGCATTTT. It codes for CASSPGQTNQPQHF.

This rearrangement joins TRBV2 to TRBJ2-7; 7 nucleotides align to TRBD1. V lost 8 bases to trimming and J lost 0 bases; unmatched junction nucleotides: 10. The CDR3 is 15 amino acids. CDR1 is SNHLY and CDR2 is FYNNEI in the germline V gene. The CDR3 bases are TGTGCCAGCGGAGCTAGGGGGCCCCCCTCCTACGAGCAGTACTTC. It is translated as CASGARGPPSYEQYF. Drawing the rest from reference TRBV2 and TRBJ2-7, the complete variable domain is EPEVTQTPSHQVTQMGQEVILRCVPISNHLYFYWYRQILGQKVEFLVSFYNNEISEKSEIFDDQFSVERPDGSNFTLKIRSTKLEDSAMYFCASGARGPPSYEQYFGPGTRLTVT.

The chain has TRBV3-1 (or the pseudogene TRBV3-2) and TRBJ1-3; weak D call: TRBD1 (6 bases). Germline loops: CDR1 LGHDT, CDR2 YNNKEL (reference sequence). CDR3 size: 15 residues. The germline V and J ends were trimmed by 1 base and 2 bases, with 9 bases remaining between them. CDR3 sequence (DNA): TGTGCCAGCAGCCAAGGTCAGGGGACTGGAAACACCATATATTTT. Translated: CASSQGQGTGNTIYF.

This clone was seen more than once but under ten times. The V call is TRBV5-1, the J call TRBJ2-7; a weak D match, TRBD2 (5 bases). Germline assignment: CDR1 SGHRS and CDR2 YFSETQ. The CDR3 is 14 residues long. V lost 6 bases and J 0 bases, leaving 13 bases between the germline ends. CDR3 in amino acids: CASKASAGSYEQYF. CDR3 in DNA: TGCGCCAGCAAAGCATCGGCGGGCTCCTACGAGCAGTACTTC.

The V gene is TRBV6-5, the J gene TRBJ2-1, with 7 bases matching TRBD2. With 5 bases clipped from V and 8 bases from J, the junction kept 12 bases outside the gene matches. CDR1 and CDR2 (germline): MNHEY, SVGAGI. The CDR3 has 15 residues. The CDR3 region is CASSRLAPQLDEQFF. For the CDR3, the DNA is TGTGCCAGCAGTCGACTAGCCCCCCAGCTGGATGAGCAGTTCTTC.

This clone was seen a few times. The J gene is TRBJ1-4, the V gene TRBV18; no clear D. Per the germline V gene, CDR1 is KGHSH and CDR2 is LQKENI. V gave up 6 bases and J gave up 0 bases, with 8 bases separating them. This CDR3 spans 14 amino acids. CDR3 in amino acids: CASSLHPTNEKLFF. The CDR3 bases are TGTGCCAGCTCCCTACACCCAACTAATGAAAAACTGTTTTTT.

This chain links TRBV19 with TRBJ1-4, with D possibly being TRBD1 (5 bases). The CDR3 loop spans 16 amino acids. CDR1 and CDR2 (germline): LNHDA, SQIVND (reference sequence). Trimming took off 4 bases at V and 8 bases at J, with 20 bases between the two ends. CDR3 nucleotide sequence: TGTGCCAGTAGTAAAAACCCGACAGCGAACCCAGAAAAACTGTTTTTT. Its protein product is CASSKNPTANPEKLFF.